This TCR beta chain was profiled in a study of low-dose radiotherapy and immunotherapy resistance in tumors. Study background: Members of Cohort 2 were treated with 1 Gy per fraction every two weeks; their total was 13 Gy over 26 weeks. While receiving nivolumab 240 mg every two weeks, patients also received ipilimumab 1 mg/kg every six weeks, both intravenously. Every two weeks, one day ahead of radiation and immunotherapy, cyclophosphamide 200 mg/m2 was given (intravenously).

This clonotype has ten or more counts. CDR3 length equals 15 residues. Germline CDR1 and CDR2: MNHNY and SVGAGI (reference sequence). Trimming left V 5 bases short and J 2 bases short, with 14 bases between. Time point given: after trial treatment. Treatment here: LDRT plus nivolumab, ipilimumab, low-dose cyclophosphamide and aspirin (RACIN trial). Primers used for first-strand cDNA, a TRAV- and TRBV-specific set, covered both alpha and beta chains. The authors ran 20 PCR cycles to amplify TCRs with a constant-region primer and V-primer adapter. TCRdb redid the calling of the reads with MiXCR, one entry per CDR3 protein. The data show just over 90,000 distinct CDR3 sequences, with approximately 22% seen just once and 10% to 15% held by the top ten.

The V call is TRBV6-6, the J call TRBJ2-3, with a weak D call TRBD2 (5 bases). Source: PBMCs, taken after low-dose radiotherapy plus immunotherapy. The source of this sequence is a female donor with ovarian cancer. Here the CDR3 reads CASSSWGAPTDTQYF. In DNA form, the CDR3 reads TGTGCCAGCAGTAGTTGGGGAGCCCCCACAGATACGCAGTATTTT.